The clone carrying this T cell receptor (beta chain) was counted a few times. Its matching antigen is unknown. The sample belongs to a study of identical twins. Whole-study results and caveats: Among beta out-of-frame sequences, excess sharing between twins appeared weaker.

With 5 bases removed from V and 6 bases from J, the gap between germline ends came to 14 bases. CDR1 and CDR2 from the germline V gene are SGHVS and FQNEAQ. The CDR3 has 13 residues. TCRdb itself ran the 5' RACE reads through MiXCR, one entry per CDR3 protein. The sample comprises over 200,000 distinct CDR3 sequences, 5.5% to 7.5% of which are singletons, and approximately 15% rests with the top ten. This sample also appeared in a second study, on T cells expressing NK-cell markers. That source adds: T cells sorted in several experiments were restricted to alpha-beta TCR T cells by an anti-gamma-delta TCR antibody.

What was sequenced was CD8+ T cells sorted from blood. The source is a woman aged 18-29 years in good health. The chain has TRBV7-8 and TRBJ2-7, with D perhaps matching TRBD2 (5 bases). The chain's CDR3 is CASSPAPGGEQYF. The CDR3 DNA reads as TGTGCCAGCAGCCCGGCCCCAGGAGGCGAGCAGTACTTC. The full variable domain, its missing parts supplied by reference TRBV7-8 and TRBJ2-7, is GAGVSQSPRYKVAKRGQDVALRCDPISGHVSLFWYQQALGQGPEFLTYFQNEAQLDKSGLPSDRFFAERPEGSVSTLKIQRTQQEDSAVYLCASSPAPGGEQYFGPGTRLTVT.